Each of the 32 T cell receptor beta chains below was sequenced from the same sample in a study of blood T cell repertoires in COVID-19 (dated by TCRdb to 2018 to 2020). The protocol used for the library was the immunoSEQ multiplex PCR assay. Held by TCRdb, this immuneACCESS table contains in-frame sequences only and omits some clones. Under half of the omission traces to an unresolved V gene where checked; the cause of the rest is unknown. This sample holds fewer than 250,000 clones; around 89% were observed only once. Clones ranked in the top ten supply around 0.8% of the sample. Sample: PBMCs or T cells enriched from blood (not recorded which). These receptors were obtained from a man aged 50-60 years who had been exposed to COVID-19.

Written as DNA, the CDR3 is TGTGCCACCAGCCCCTCGGGCACTGAAGCTTTCTTT. It codes for CATSPSGTEAFF. The chain joins TRBV15 to TRBJ1-1; no clear D. The germline V gene encodes CDR1 LNHNV and CDR2 YYDKDF (reference sequence). This CDR3 comprises 12 residues. V was trimmed by 5 bases and J by 4 bases, leaving 8 bases between them.

This sequence joins TRBV28 and TRBJ2-2; D is undetermined. Looked up from germline, CDR1 is MDHEN and CDR2 is SYDVKM. Trimming stripped 2 bases from V and 6 bases from J, with 10 bases between. This CDR3 contains 14 residues. The CDR3 DNA is TGTGCCAGCAGTTTAGAGCCCGTACCCGGGGAGCTGTTTTTT. Translated: CASSLEPVPGELFF.

The chain carries TRBV7-9 and TRBJ2-3; D unclear. Between the trimmed V and J ends, which lost 3 bases and 1 base, there was a span of 2 bases. The CDR3 is 12 amino acids. CDR1 is SEHNR and CDR2 is FQNEAQ in the germline V gene (reference sequence). The CDR3 region is CASSFGTDTQYF. The CDR3 bases are TGTGCCAGCAGCTTCGGCACAGATACGCAGTATTTT.

The chain couples TRBV5-1 to TRBJ1-1; TRBD1 is a possible D gene (6 bases). The CDR3 spans 15 residues. Looked up from germline, CDR1 is SGHRS and CDR2 is YFSETQ. The V gene lost 3 bases and the J gene lost 1 base, with 13 bases spanning the gap. In DNA, the CDR3 is TGCGCCAGCAGCTCCGGGACATTCCAGAACACTGAAGCTTTCTTT. This codes for CASSSGTFQNTEAFF.

The rearrangement links TRBV28 to TRBJ2-1, with 10 nucleotides matching TRBD1. CDR1 is MDHEN, CDR2 SYDVKM, per germline. CDR3 length: 15 amino acids. V lost 5 bases and J lost 7; bases outside the gene matches: 8. The CDR3 sequence is CASSHPGQGRNEQFF. Written as DNA, the CDR3 is TGTGCCAGCAGTCATCCGGGACAGGGGAGGAATGAGCAGTTCTTC.

This rearrangement joins TRBV9 to TRBJ1-2; 11 bases fit TRBD1. The CDR3 is 14 amino acids. Per the germline V gene, CDR1 is SGDLS and CDR2 is YYNGEE. Losses at the gene ends were 0 bases for V and 6 bases for J; bases not matched to a gene: 1. CDR3 DNA: TGTGCCAGCAGCGTAGAGGACAGGGGGCATGGCTACACCTTC. Protein product: CASSVEDRGHGYTF.

This clone was observed a few times. The chain employs TRBV2 and TRBJ2-5, with 7 bases matching TRBD1. The CDR3 extends over 13 amino acids. Germline CDR1 is SNHLY and CDR2 is FYNNEI. The V gene end was trimmed by 4 bases and the J gene end by 6 bases; junction bases not matched to a gene: 5. CDR3 sequence: CASSGGTEQTQYF. As DNA, the CDR3 is TGTGCCAGCAGTGGGGGGACAGAGCAGACCCAGTACTTC.

This chain uses TRBV5-1 with TRBJ1-2, with TRBD1 identical over 9 bases. Germline V lookup: CDR1 SGHRS, CDR2 YFSETQ. This CDR3 spans 12 amino acids. J gave up 8 bases and V 5 bases, and 4 bases lay outside the gene matches. In DNA, the CDR3 is TGCGCCAGCAGTCGGGACAGGGAGGGCTACACCTTC. This encodes CASSRDREGYTF.

The CDR3 DNA follows: TGTGCCAGCATTGGACTAGCGGGAGGCGGCAGTGAGCAGTTCTTC. Its protein product is CASIGLAGGGSEQFF. The chain carries TRBV2 and TRBJ2-1; 14 bases are a match to TRBD2. Germline V gene data show CDR1 as SNHLY and CDR2 as FYNNEI. There are 15 residues in the CDR3. Germline trimming cut 7 bases from V and 9 bases from J; bases unmatched to any gene: 8.

This chain connects TRBV10-3 to TRBJ2-7; 7 positions match TRBD1. CDR3 length equals 14 residues. CDR1 ENHRY and CDR2 SYGVKD come from the germline V gene. With 6 bases clipped from V and 1 base from J, the junction kept 6 bases outside the gene matches. For the CDR3, the DNA is TGTGCCATCAGCAGACAGGGCGGATCCTACGAGCAGTACGTC. Encoded protein: CAISRQGGSYEQYV.

This chain joins TRBV7-6 and TRBJ1-6; D is possibly TRBD1 (5 bases). The CDR3 totals 15 residues. CDR1 is SGHVS, CDR2 FNYEAQ, per germline. Trimming took off 3 bases at V and 5 bases at J, with 11 bases between the two ends. This CDR3 reads CASSFRRGDNSPLHF. The DNA for the CDR3 is TGTGCCAGCAGCTTTCGGAGGGGTGATAATTCACCCCTCCACTTT. Complete variable domain (other parts from reference TRBV7-6 and TRBJ1-6): GAGVSQSPRYKVTKRGQDVALRCDPISGHVSLYWYRQALGQGPEFLTYFNYEAQQDKSGLPNDRFSAERPEGSISTLTIQRTEQRDSAMYRCASSFRRGDNSPLHFGNGTRLTVT.

The chain carries TRBV20-1 and TRBJ2-3, with TRBD2 matching 10 bases. The germline gives CDR1 DFQATT, CDR2 SNEGSKA (reference sequence). Germline trimming cut 3 bases from V and 1 base from J; bases unmatched to any gene: 4. The CDR3 extends over 15 amino acids. The CDR3 DNA reads as TGCAGTGCTAGTGGCCTAGCGGGAGGCACAGATACGCAGTATTTT. This encodes CSASGLAGGTDTQYF.

The chain uses TRBV9 and TRBJ1-2; TRBD1 might be the D (6 bases). Germline V gives CDR1 SGDLS, CDR2 YYNGEE. CDR3 length: 16 residues. Trimming removed 4 bases from V and 0 bases from J, with 16 bases in between. The CDR3 region has the DNA TGTGCCAGCAGCCCCACAGGGTTGCCATCTAACTATGGCTACACCTTC. Residues: CASSPTGLPSNYGYTF. Together with reference TRBV9 and TRBJ1-2, the CDR3 gives the full variable domain: DSGVTQTPKHLITATGQRVTLRCSPRSGDLSVYWYQQSLDQGLQFLIQYYNGEERAKGNILERFSAQQFPDLHSELNLSSLELGDSALYFCASSPTGLPSNYGYTFGSGTRLTVV.

This rearrangement joins TRBV6-5 to TRBJ2-2; D not certain. This CDR3 has 12 amino acids. Germline CDR1 MNHEY, CDR2 SVGAGI. The V and J ends lost 7 bases and 3 bases respectively, with 6 bases between them. The CDR3 bases are TGTGCCAGCATCTCGGACACCGGGGAGCTGTTTTTT. Its protein product is CASISDTGELFF.

The chain couples TRBV28 to TRBJ1-5; weak D call: TRBD1 (5 bases). V gave up 5 bases and J gave up 4 bases, with 15 bases separating them. The CDR3 covers 15 residues. From germline, CDR1 is MDHEN and CDR2 SYDVKM. The CDR3 loop reads CASSPFRVENQPQHF. CDR3 sequence (DNA): TGTGCCAGCAGTCCTTTCAGGGTTGAGAATCAGCCCCAGCATTTT.

The V call is TRBV5-1, the J call TRBJ2-7, with D possibly being TRBD2 (7 bases). Germline CDR1 is SGHRS and CDR2 is YFSETQ. With 0 bases removed from V and 3 bases from J, the gap between germline ends came to 16 bases. This CDR3 has 16 amino acids. The CDR3: CASSLEGGAPHYEQYF. The CDR3 DNA reads TGCGCCAGCAGCTTGGAGGGGGGGGCCCCCCACTACGAGCAGTACTTC.

This clone was picked up a small number of times. V usage is TRBV5-8 and J usage is TRBJ1-2, with D tentatively TRBD1 (5 bases). CDR1 is SGHTS, CDR2 YDEGEE, per germline. Trimming cost V 6 bases and J 6 bases, with 12 bases left between them. This CDR3 is built from 12 residues. CDR3 in amino acids: CASTVGLHGYTF. CDR3 DNA: TGTGCCAGCACCGTGGGACTCCATGGCTACACCTTC.

The chain employs TRBV3-1 (or the pseudogene TRBV3-2) and TRBJ1-2; TRBD1 aligns across 7 bases. V shed 1 base and J 7 bases; nucleotides not matched to a gene: 6. The germline V gene encodes CDR1 LGHDT and CDR2 YNNKEL (reference sequence). This CDR3 region has 14 residues. The CDR3 region has the DNA TGTGCCAGCAGCCAAGGAACAGGGGATTTTGGCTACACCTTC. This translates into CASSQGTGDFGYTF.

The V and J genes are TRBV9 and TRBJ2-7; no reliable D call. There are 13 residues in the CDR3. Trimming stripped 0 bases from V and 3 bases from J, with 7 bases between. Germline CDR1 reads SGDLS; CDR2 reads YYNGEE. CDR3 in DNA: TGTGCCAGCAGCGTAGAAACAAACTACGAGCAGTACTTC. Translated, it gives CASSVETNYEQYF. Drawing the rest from reference TRBV9 and TRBJ2-7, the complete variable domain is DSGVTQTPKHLITATGQRVTLRCSPRSGDLSVYWYQQSLDQGLQFLIQYYNGEERAKGNILERFSAQQFPDLHSELNLSSLELGDSALYFCASSVETNYEQYFGPGTRLTVT.

The chain has TRBV18 and TRBJ1-5; 11 nucleotides line up with TRBD1. This CDR3 has 16 amino acids. The germline CDR1 and CDR2 sequences are KGHSH and LQKENI. V was clipped by 1 base and J by 2 bases; unmatched bases: 1. Here the CDR3 reads CASSPLGQGGNQPQHF. The DNA for the CDR3 is TGTGCCAGCTCACCACTGGGACAGGGGGGCAATCAGCCCCAGCATTTT.

The chain recombines TRBV3-1 (or the pseudogene TRBV3-2) with TRBJ2-7; D remains unclear. V gave up 0 bases and J gave up 4 bases, with 7 bases separating them. The germline CDR1 and CDR2 sequences are LGHDT and YNNKEL (reference sequence). CDR3 length equals 13 residues. The chain's CDR3 is CASSQDTGYEQYV. The CDR3 region has the DNA TGTGCCAGCAGCCAAGATACGGGTTACGAGCAGTACGTC.

The chain employs TRBV12-3 or TRBV12-4 and TRBJ1-2; maybe TRBD1 (5 bases). The CDR3 runs 12 residues. V was trimmed by 3 bases and J by 5 bases, leaving 7 bases between them. DNA of the CDR3: TGTGCCAGCAGTTTTCAGGGATATGGCTACACCTTC. Encoded protein: CASSFQGYGYTF.

The chain combines TRBV7-2 with TRBJ1-3; 10 nucleotides agree with TRBD1. Per germline, CDR1 SGHTA and CDR2 FQGNSA. V dropped 4 bases and J dropped 4; count of bases not matched to a gene: 7. The length of the CDR3 is 16 residues. CDR3 in amino acids: CASSYRQGASGNTIYF. For the CDR3, the DNA is TGTGCCAGCAGCTACCGACAGGGGGCATCCGGAAACACCATATATTTT.

The chain has TRBV27 and TRBJ1-4; D call uncertain. Germline CDR1 and CDR2: MNHEY and SMNVEV (reference sequence). Trimming cost V 5 bases and J 1 base, with 8 bases left between them. The CDR3 is 14 amino acids. The CDR3 nucleotides read TGTGCCAGCAGTGTCAGTCGAACTAATGAAAAACTGTTTTTT. Translating it yields CASSVSRTNEKLFF.

V is TRBV29-1 and J is TRBJ2-5, with a tentative D call TRBD1 (6 bases). Germline V gene lookup returns CDR1 SQVTM and CDR2 ANQGSEA. The V end was cut by 1 base, the J end by 9 bases, with 15 bases between. CDR3 length: 13 residues. The CDR3 loop is CSVEGSQGAAQYF. As DNA, the CDR3 is TGCAGCGTTGAAGGATCACAGGGAGCGGCCCAGTACTTC.

The V gene is TRBV2, the J gene TRBJ1-1; 9 nucleotides agree with TRBD1. Germline lookup yields CDR1 SNHLY and CDR2 FYNNEI. CDR3 length: 14 amino acids. The V segment lost 6 bases and the J segment 5 bases; nucleotides outside the gene matches: 7. In DNA form, the CDR3 reads TGTGCCAGCAGACCGACAGGGGGATGGACTGAAGCTTTCTTT. Amino acids: CASRPTGGWTEAFF.

In DNA form, the CDR3 reads TGTGCCAGCAGCAAGGGGGCCAATCAGCCCCAGCATTTT. It specifies CASSKGANQPQHF. The rearrangement links TRBV21-1 to TRBJ1-5; the table assigns TRBD1, which was not confirmed against the DNA. TRBV21-1 has pseudogene status. The CDR3 spans 13 residues.

A single count supports this clone. One end of the junction does not line up with germline, which may come from a read error. The rearrangement links TRBV12-5 to TRBJ2-5; D is unresolved. Germline assignment: CDR1 LGHNT and CDR2 FRNRAP. The CDR3 length is 13 residues. The CDR3 DNA is TGTGCTAGTGTCCCCGGTACCCAAAAGACCCAGTACTTC. Translating gives CASVPGTQKTQYF.

The chain links TRBV12-5 to TRBJ2-3; maybe TRBD2 (6 bases). There are 15 residues in the CDR3. The germline gives CDR1 LGHNT, CDR2 FRNRAP. Between the trimmed V and J ends, which lost 3 bases and 1 base, there was a span of 11 bases. The CDR3 coding sequence is TGTGCTAGTGGTTTCGGCGGGATGGGCACAGATACGCAGTATTTT. It translates to CASGFGGMGTDTQYF. The variable domain in full, completed from reference TRBV12-5 and TRBJ2-3, reads DARVTQTPRHKVTEMGQEVTMRCQPILGHNTVFWYRQTMMQGLELLAYFRNRAPLDDSGMPKDRFSAEMPDATLATLKIQPSEPRDSAVYFCASGFGGMGTDTQYFGPGTRLTVL.

The chain joins TRBV9 to TRBJ2-3; the match to TRBD2 covers 9 bases. Germline assignment: CDR1 SGDLS and CDR2 YYNGEE. CDR3 length equals 18 residues. The V segment lost 0 bases and the J segment 3 bases; nucleotides outside the gene matches: 11. CDR3 protein: CASSVDPRVAGVTDTQYF. For the CDR3, the DNA is TGTGCCAGCAGCGTAGACCCCAGGGTAGCGGGGGTAACAGATACGCAGTATTTT. Full variable domain (rest looked up from reference TRBV9 and TRBJ2-3): DSGVTQTPKHLITATGQRVTLRCSPRSGDLSVYWYQQSLDQGLQFLIQYYNGEERAKGNILERFSAQQFPDLHSELNLSSLELGDSALYFCASSVDPRVAGVTDTQYFGPGTRLTVL.

The CDR3 DNA reads TGTGCCAGCAGCGTTCCCCCATCGAACACTGAAGCTTTCTTT. Translation: CASSVPPSNTEAFF. The chain has TRBV5-5 and TRBJ1-1; D gene ambiguous. The CDR3 runs to 14 residues. V was cut by 4 bases and J by 1 base, with 11 bases left in between. Germline assignment: CDR1 SGHKS and CDR2 YYEKEE (reference sequence).

This chain connects TRBV18 to TRBJ1-6; TRBD1 aligns across 7 bases. This CDR3 contains 13 residues. The V segment lost 6 bases and the J segment 15 bases; nucleotides outside the gene matches: 11. From germline, CDR1 is KGHSH and CDR2 LQKENI. This chain's CDR3 is CASSRSGGLDLHF. The CDR3 DNA is TGTGCCAGCTCCCGTTCAGGGGGGCTTGACCTCCACTTT.